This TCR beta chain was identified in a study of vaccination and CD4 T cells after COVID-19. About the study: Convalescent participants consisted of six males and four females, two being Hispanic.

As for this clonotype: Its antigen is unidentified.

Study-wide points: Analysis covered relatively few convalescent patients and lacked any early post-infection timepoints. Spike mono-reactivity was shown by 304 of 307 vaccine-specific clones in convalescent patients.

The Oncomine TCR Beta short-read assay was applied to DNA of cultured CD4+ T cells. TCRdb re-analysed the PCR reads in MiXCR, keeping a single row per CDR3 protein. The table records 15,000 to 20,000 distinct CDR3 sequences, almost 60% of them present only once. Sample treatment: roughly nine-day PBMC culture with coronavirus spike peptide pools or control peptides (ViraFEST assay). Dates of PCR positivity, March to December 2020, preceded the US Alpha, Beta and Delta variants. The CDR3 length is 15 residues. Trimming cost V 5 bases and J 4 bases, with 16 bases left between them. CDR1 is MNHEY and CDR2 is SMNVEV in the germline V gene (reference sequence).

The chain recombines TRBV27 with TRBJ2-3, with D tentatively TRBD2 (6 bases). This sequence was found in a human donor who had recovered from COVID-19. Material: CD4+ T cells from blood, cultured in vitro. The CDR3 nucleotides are TGTGCCAGCAGTATGACTAGTCATTGGGCAGATACGCAGTATTTT. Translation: CASSMTSHWADTQYF.